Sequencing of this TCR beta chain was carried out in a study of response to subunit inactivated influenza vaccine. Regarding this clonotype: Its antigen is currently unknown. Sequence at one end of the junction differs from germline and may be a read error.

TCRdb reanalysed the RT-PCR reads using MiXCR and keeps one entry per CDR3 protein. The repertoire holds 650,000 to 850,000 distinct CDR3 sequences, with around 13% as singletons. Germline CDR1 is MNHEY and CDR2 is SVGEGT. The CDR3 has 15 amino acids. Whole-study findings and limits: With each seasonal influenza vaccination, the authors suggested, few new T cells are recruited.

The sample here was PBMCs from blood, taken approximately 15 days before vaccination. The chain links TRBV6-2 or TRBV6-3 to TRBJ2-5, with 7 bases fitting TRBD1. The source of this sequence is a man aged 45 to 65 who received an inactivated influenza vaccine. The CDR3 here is CACSYSTGAQETQYF. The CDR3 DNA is TGTGCCTGCAGTTACTCCACAGGGGCGCAAGAGACCCAGTACTTC.